Below, 26 T cell receptor beta chains from the same sample are listed, as sequenced in a study of CD8+CD57+ T cells in acquired aplastic anemia. For CDR3 and TCR beta VDJ profiling, genomic DNA was the template used. From the reads, TCRdb called clonotypes with MiXCR, one entry per CDR3 protein. Of approximately 190,000 distinct CDR3 sequences in the sample, just under 50% were seen once. Before being chosen for sequencing, patients had shown CD8+CD57+ cell expansion by flow cytometry. The sequenced sample consisted of sorted CD4+, CD8+, or CD8+CD57+ T cells (not recorded which) from PBMCs. The receptors were gathered from a human donor with aplastic anemia.

This clonotype was observed a single time. The V and J genes are TRBV19 and TRBJ1-1; no clear D gene. Germline V gene lookup returns CDR1 LNHDA and CDR2 SQIVND (reference sequence). CDR3 length: 13 residues. Deletions cut 1 base from V and 1 base from J, with 4 bases between. This CDR3 is CASSIAQNTEAFF. The CDR3, as DNA: TGTGCCAGTAGTATAGCGCAGAACACTGAAGCTTTCTTT.

V and J are TRBV29-1 and TRBJ1-1; 7 bases align to TRBD1. The V segment lost 6 bases and the J segment 1 base; nucleotides outside the gene matches: 8. The CDR3 runs 14 residues. Germline V gene data show CDR1 as SQVTM and CDR2 as ANQGSEA. CDR3 sequence: CSVERDSTNTEAFF. CDR3 sequence (DNA): TGCAGCGTGGAGAGGGACAGCACGAACACTGAAGCTTTCTTT.

This clonotype has at least ten counts. The V gene is TRBV5-4, the J gene TRBJ1-1, with 7 positions matching TRBD1. This CDR3 region has 14 residues. The trim removed 4 bases at V and 6 bases at J, leaving 9 bases unmatched. Germline assignment: CDR1 SGHNT and CDR2 YYREEE (reference sequence). CDR3: CASSVQGYWSEAFF. The CDR3 DNA reads TGTGCCAGCAGCGTACAGGGGTATTGGTCTGAAGCTTTCTTT. The full variable domain, with the rest looked up from reference TRBV5-4 and TRBJ1-1, is ETGVTQSPTHLIKTRGQQVTLRCSSQSGHNTVSWYQQALGQGPQFIFQYYREEENGRGNFPPRFSGLQFPNYSSELNVNALELDDSALYLCASSVQGYWSEAFFGQGTRLTVV.

The chain recombines TRBV24-1 with TRBJ2-1, with 10 positions matching TRBD1. The CDR3 consists of 16 residues. Germline loops: CDR1 KGHDR, CDR2 SFDVKD. J was trimmed by 8 bases and V by 5 bases; bases with no gene match: 11. CDR3 residues: CATSGPRDRGTDEQFF. The CDR3 DNA reads as TGTGCCACCAGTGGCCCCCGGGACAGGGGAACCGATGAGCAGTTCTTC.

This clonotype was recorded at least ten times. The rearrangement links TRBV5-4 to TRBJ1-2, with D maybe TRBD1 (5 bases). Per the germline V gene, CDR1 is SGHNT and CDR2 is YYREEE (reference sequence). This CDR3 contains 13 residues. V lost 4 bases to trimming and J lost 5 bases, with 12 bases between them. The CDR3, as DNA: TGTGCCAGCAGCCCTGGGACCAGGTATGGCTACACCTTC. Amino acids: CASSPGTRYGYTF.

This clonotype came up a few times. This chain links TRBV20-1 with TRBJ2-4; 10 nucleotides match TRBD1. The V segment lost 6 bases and the J segment 0 bases; nucleotides outside the gene matches: 2. Germline CDR1 and CDR2: DFQATT and SNEGSKA (reference sequence). The CDR3 loop spans 14 amino acids. CDR3 residues: CSAWTGGAKNIQYF. The CDR3 region has the DNA TGCAGTGCCTGGACAGGGGGAGCCAAAAACATTCAGTACTTC.

The chain employs TRBV5-1 and TRBJ2-5; 12 bases agree with TRBD2. Trimming at V came to 3 bases and at J to 4 bases, leaving 10 bases not matched to a gene. The CDR3 runs to 17 residues. Germline values: CDR1 SGHRS, CDR2 YFSETQ. The CDR3 DNA sequence: TGCGCCAGCAGCTCTCGGACTAGCGGGAACCCGAGAGAGACCCAGTACTTC. Its protein is CASSSRTSGNPRETQYF.

The V gene is TRBV25-1, the J gene TRBJ2-7; possibly TRBD1 for D (5 bases). The CDR3 runs 14 residues. V lost 5 bases and J 6 bases, leaving 17 bases between the germline ends. Germline lookup yields CDR1 MGHDK and CDR2 SYGVNS. The CDR3 region is CASSYLKGVAEQYF. CDR3 DNA: TGTGCCAGCAGTTACCTCAAAGGGGTGGCCGAGCAGTACTTC.

In this sample, this clonotype turned up many times. The gene calls are TRBV29-1 and TRBJ2-7, with D perhaps assigned TRBD1 or TRBD2 (6 bases each). Germline loops: CDR1 SQVTM, CDR2 ANQGSEA. The CDR3 sequence is 12 residues long. Trimming cost V 3 bases and J 5 bases, with 11 bases left between them. This CDR3 is CSVEAGGDEQYF. As DNA, the CDR3 is TGCAGCGTTGAGGCCGGGGGCGACGAGCAGTACTTC.

In this sample, this clonotype turned up many times. For the CDR3, the DNA is TGTGCCAGCAGCCAGGGCCTGGGGGAGACCCAGTACTTC. Translated, it gives CASSQGLGETQYF. The genes are TRBV11-2 and TRBJ2-5; possible D gene TRBD1, 5 bases. The CDR3 extends over 13 amino acids. CDR1 is SGHAT, CDR2 FQNNGV, per germline. Trimming took off 5 bases at V and 5 bases at J, with 12 bases between the two ends.

This chain joins TRBV19 and TRBJ1-1; D might be TRBD1 (6 bases). CDR3 length equals 12 residues. The V end lost 10 bases, the J end lost 3 bases, and 12 bases lay between the germline ends. From germline, CDR1 is LNHDA and CDR2 SQIVND (reference sequence). This CDR3 reads CATLTGYTEAFF. Here the CDR3 DNA reads TGTGCCACTCTTACAGGGTACACTGAAGCTTTCTTT.

This clonotype was observed a few times. The V and J genes are TRBV7-6 and TRBJ2-7; no reliable D call. Trimming took off 1 base at V and 5 bases at J, with 6 bases between the two ends. The CDR3 consists of 12 residues. CDR1 is SGHVS, CDR2 FNYEAQ, per germline. The CDR3 here is CASSLDVDEQYF. CDR3 nucleotides: TGTGCCAGCAGCTTAGATGTGGACGAGCAGTACTTC.

This clonotype was detected many times. The CDR3 region has the DNA TGTGCCAGTAGTATCCGGGACAGGGGAAACTATGGCTACACCTTC. It encodes CASSIRDRGNYGYTF. The chain combines TRBV19 with TRBJ1-2; 10 positions agree with TRBD1. The CDR3 covers 15 residues. Trimming took 3 bases from V and 2 from J; bases not matched to a gene: 3. Germline V CDR1 and CDR2: LNHDA, SQIVND (reference sequence).

The rearrangement joins TRBV19 to TRBJ1-5, with 8 bases lining up with TRBD1. The CDR3 is 14 amino acids. V trimming: 5 bases; J trimming: 11 bases; junction bases outside the gene matches: 11. The V gene's germline CDR1 is LNHDA and CDR2 SQIVND (reference sequence). The CDR3 spells CASSRTGPGETQHF. For the CDR3, the DNA is TGTGCCAGTAGTCGGACAGGGCCGGGGGAGACCCAGCATTTT. The whole variable domain, remainder taken from reference TRBV19 and TRBJ1-5, is DGGITQSPKYLFRKEGQNVTLSCEQNLNHDAMYWYRQDPGQGLRLIYYSQIVNDFQKGDIAEGYSVSREKKESFPLTVTSAQKNPTAFYLCASSRTGPGETQHFGDGTRLSIL.

Points on this clonotype: At one end the junction does not follow the germline gene, possibly because of a read error. The chain links TRBV24-1 to TRBJ2-7; D not certain. This CDR3 is built from 13 residues. CDR1 and CDR2 from the germline V gene are KGHDR and SFDVKD. In nucleotides, the CDR3 is TGTGCCACTAGTGCGGTAGGGTCGCACGAGCAGTACTTC. This codes for CATSAVGSHEQYF.

This clonotype was picked up many times. V gene TRBV19 combines with J gene TRBJ1-5, with 7 bases aligning to TRBD1. J gave up 7 bases and V 4 bases, and 19 bases lay outside the gene matches. Germline assignment: CDR1 LNHDA and CDR2 SQIVND (reference sequence). The CDR3 sequence is 18 residues long. The CDR3, as DNA: TGTGCCAGTAGTAAAAGAGAGATGACAGGGACGAGGTGGCAGCCCCAGCATTTT. Its translation is CASSKREMTGTRWQPQHF.

The chain is built from TRBV10-2 and TRBJ2-7, with D perhaps being TRBD1 or TRBD2 (6 bases each). Germline V gives CDR1 WSHSY, CDR2 SAAADI. The CDR3 spans 12 residues. V lost 8 bases, J lost 5 bases, and 13 bases lay in between. CDR3 residues: CASAQGRNEQYF. The CDR3 DNA sequence: TGCGCCAGCGCTCAGGGGAGGAACGAGCAGTACTTC.

This clonotype was observed many times. The chain carries TRBV12-3 or TRBV12-4 and TRBJ2-7; D gene uncertain. This CDR3 region has 11 residues. The ends were cut back, 2 bases at V and 4 bases at J, with 3 bases in the middle. CDR3 bases: TGTGCCAGCAGTTTACAGTACGAGCAGTACTTC. This codes for CASSLQYEQYF.

Many counts were recorded for this clonotype. This sequence joins TRBV5-5 and TRBJ2-7; D possibly matches TRBD1 or TRBD2 (5 bases each). The CDR3 totals 15 residues. Trimming cost V 5 bases and J 7 bases, with 22 bases left between them. The germline V gene has CDR1 SGHKS and CDR2 YYEKEE (reference sequence). The CDR3 sequence: CASRSRDGGHLEQYF. The CDR3 DNA follows: TGTGCCAGCAGGTCCCGGGACGGCGGGCATCTTGAGCAGTACTTC. The full variable domain, its missing parts supplied by reference TRBV5-5 and TRBJ2-7, is DAGVTQSPTHLIKTRGQQVTLRCSPISGHKSVSWYQQVLGQGPQFIFQYYEKEERGRGNFPDRFSARQFPNYSSELNVNALLLGDSALYLCASRSRDGGHLEQYFGPGTRLTVT.

The chain employs TRBV15 and TRBJ1-5, with D tentatively TRBD1 (5 bases). Germline CDR1 LNHNV, CDR2 YYDKDF (reference sequence). The CDR3 has 14 residues. The V end lost 5 bases, the J end lost 1 base, and 9 bases lay between the germline ends. The CDR3 region is CATSRGDSNQPQHF. The CDR3 region has the DNA TGTGCCACCAGCCGCGGGGACAGCAATCAGCCCCAGCATTTT.

The rearrangement uses TRBV29-1 and TRBJ2-7; 11 bases line up with TRBD2. The trim removed 1 base at V and 5 bases at J, leaving 7 bases unmatched. The germline V gene has CDR1 SQVTM and CDR2 ANQGSEA. The CDR3 covers 15 residues. CDR3 region: CSVEGSGLAVHEQYF. The CDR3 DNA is TGCAGCGTTGAAGGGTCGGGACTAGCGGTCCACGAGCAGTACTTC.

The table lists this clonotype with many counts. The V and J genes are TRBV20-1 and TRBJ2-1, with 9 nucleotides matching TRBD2. This CDR3 comprises 19 residues. Germline-derived CDR1 and CDR2 are DFQATT and SNEGSKA (reference sequence). The V and J ends lost 3 bases and 3 bases, in that order; junction bases with no gene match: 18. The CDR3 nucleotides read TGCAGTGCTAGCCTCCGGGACAGAAGGACTAGCGAGTACTACAATGAGCAGTTCTTC. It codes for CSASLRDRRTSEYYNEQFF.

This sequence joins TRBV9 and TRBJ2-6, with 9 bases aligning to TRBD1. After removal of 3 bases from V and 2 bases from J, the junction contained 6 bases not matched to a gene. This CDR3 has 17 amino acids. Germline V gene sequence: CDR1 SGDLS, CDR2 YYNGEE. The CDR3 sequence: CASSGRDRETGANVLTF. CDR3 DNA: TGTGCCAGCAGCGGAAGGGACAGGGAGACTGGGGCCAACGTCCTGACTTTC.

The chain joins TRBV7-7 to TRBJ2-5; D assignment may be TRBD1 or TRBD2 (5 bases each). Germline CDR1 SSHAT, CDR2 FNYEAQ (reference sequence). Between the trimmed V and J ends, which lost 2 bases and 4 bases, there was a span of 14 bases. This CDR3 has 15 residues. DNA for the CDR3: TGTGCCAGCAGCTTACTCGGGGCTGGGGCAGAGACCCAGTACTTC. It codes for CASSLLGAGAETQYF.

J is TRBJ1-2 and V is TRBV7-6; 7 bases match TRBD1. This CDR3 is 15 amino acids long. The trim removed 1 base at V and 3 bases at J, leaving 5 bases unmatched. Looked up from germline, CDR1 is SGHVS and CDR2 is FNYEAQ. The CDR3 loop is CASSLEAGTDYGYTF. The DNA for the CDR3 is TGTGCCAGCAGCTTAGAAGCCGGGACAGACTATGGCTACACCTTC.

This clonotype has a count of ten or more. This chain connects TRBV24-1 to TRBJ2-1; possibly TRBD1 or TRBD2 for D (5 bases each). The V gene's germline CDR1 is KGHDR and CDR2 SFDVKD. Trimming pared 2 bases from V and 11 bases from J, leaving 24 bases between. This CDR3 has 17 residues. CDR3 region: CATSDSSPGRAGGQQFF. DNA of the CDR3: TGTGCCACCAGTGATTCATCACCGGGACGAGCTGGGGGACAGCAGTTCTTC.